The 3 T cell receptor beta chains below were found in one sample sequenced in a study of blood T cell repertoires in COVID-19. TCRdb's copy holds only in-frame clones and misses some; the assay was immunoSEQ multiplex PCR. Of 200,000 or so clones detected, about nine tenths appear once; the ten largest clones hold roughly 2.6%. The sequenced material came from peripheral blood. The origin of the receptors is an older woman with acute or convalescent COVID-19.

The chain links TRBV25-1 to TRBJ1-1; tentative D call: TRBD1 (6 bases). This CDR3 has 17 residues. The V and J ends lost 3 bases and 7 bases respectively, with 24 bases between them. Germline V gene data show CDR1 as MGHDK and CDR2 as SYGVNS. The CDR3 sequence is CASSDIGTSPTPFEAFF. The DNA for the CDR3 is TGTGCCAGCAGTGATATAGGGACAAGCCCCACACCCTTTGAAGCTTTCTTT.

The rearrangement links TRBV6-6 to TRBJ1-2; possible D gene TRBD1, 5 bases. Germline CDR1 and CDR2: MNHNY and SVGAGI (reference sequence). The CDR3 extends over 14 amino acids. Trimming took 2 bases from V and 4 from J, leaving 11 bases between them. CDR3 sequence (DNA): TGTGCCAGCAGTTACGGGCCGGGGGTCTATGGCTACACCTTC. Residues: CASSYGPGVYGYTF.

This chain uses TRBV6-5 with TRBJ1-6; D not resolved. Germline V CDR1 and CDR2: MNHEY, SVGAGI. This CDR3 has 10 residues. Trimming pared 5 bases from V and 15 bases from J, leaving 8 bases between. The CDR3 is CASSTSVLHF. CDR3 bases: TGTGCCAGCAGTACCTCAGTCCTCCACTTT.